This T cell receptor (beta chain) was sequenced in a study of patients and donors after allogeneic stem cell transplantation. This CDR3 is built from 11 residues. Trimming removed 5 bases from V and 0 bases from J, with 5 bases in between. Germline CDR1 and CDR2: SQVTM and ANQGSEA. In this sample, this clonotype turned up a few times. TCRdb recomputed calls from the RT-PCR reads with MiXCR, one row per CDR3 protein. The sample lists around 29,000 distinct CDR3 sequences; 37% were seen once. Sequencing input: blood, either unsorted or a sorted T cell fraction (not recorded which). V gene TRBV29-1 combines with J gene TRBJ2-7, with D uncertain. This receptor was identified in a human donor who was either an allogeneic HSCT recipient or a stem cell or donor lymphocyte infusion donor (not recorded which). It is not recorded whose cells these are; they may come from a transplant donor. In DNA form, the CDR3 reads TGCAGCGTTCAGGACTCCTACGAGCAGTACTTC. Translation gives CSVQDSYEQYF.